Presented here are 5 T cell receptor beta chains from one specimen sequenced in a study of T cell repertoires in aging, cancer and after chemotherapy. A mixed TRB-A/B primer pool amplified rearranged TRB by multiplex touch-down PCR. TCRdb used MiXCR to reprocess the multiplex PCR reads, holding one entry per CDR3 protein. Of roughly 8,600 distinct CDR3 sequences in the sample, under 35% were seen once. The template was genomic DNA from peripheral blood, not RNA. The sample consisted of blood. These receptors were obtained from a human donor in good health.

The rearrangement links TRBV24-1 to TRBJ2-1; the D gene is possibly TRBD1 (6 bases). The V end lost 4 bases, the J end lost 0 bases, and 9 bases lay between the germline ends. The CDR3 covers 15 residues. Germline CDR1 is KGHDR and CDR2 is SFDVKD. CDR3 in DNA: TGTGCCACCAGTGAGGGGGCTAGCTCCTACAATGAGCAGTTCTTC. It codes for CATSEGASSYNEQFF.

The genes are TRBV18 and TRBJ2-1, with 7 bases that match TRBD1. The CDR3 length is 16 residues. From germline, CDR1 is KGHSH and CDR2 LQKENI. J gave up 3 bases and V 2 bases, and 7 bases lay outside the gene matches. The CDR3 here is CASSPSETGYYNEQFF. CDR3 nucleotide sequence: TGTGCCAGCTCACCATCGGAGACAGGGTACTACAATGAGCAGTTCTTC. Using reference TRBV18 and TRBJ2-1 for the parts outside the CDR3, the full variable domain is NAGVMQNPRHLVRRRGQEARLRCSPMKGHSHVYWYRQLPEEGLKFMVYLQKENIIDESGMPKERFSAEFPKEGPSILRIQQVVRGDSAAYFCASSPSETGYYNEQFFGPGTRLTVL.

The chain carries TRBV10-3 and TRBJ2-2; the match to TRBD1 covers 7 bases. The length of the CDR3 is 15 residues. Germline lookup yields CDR1 ENHRY and CDR2 SYGVKD. Trimming cost V 2 bases and J 3 bases; bases outside gene matches: 3. The CDR3 DNA follows: TGTGCCATCAGTGAGAAGGGGGCTGACACCGGGGAGCTGTTTTTT. Amino acid sequence: CAISEKGADTGELFF.

This chain links TRBV15 with TRBJ2-4; 9 bases align to TRBD1. Trimming removed 4 bases from V and 8 bases from J; junction bases left unmatched: 6. Germline V gene sequence: CDR1 LNHNV, CDR2 YYDKDF (reference sequence). The CDR3 has 14 residues. CDR3 nucleotide sequence: TGTGCCACCAGCACGGGGACAGGGTCTGACATTCAGTACTTC. It translates to CATSTGTGSDIQYF. The whole variable domain, filled in from reference TRBV15 and TRBJ2-4, reads DAMVIQNPRYQVTQFGKPVTLSCSQTLNHNVMYWYQQKSSQAPKLLFHYYDKDFNNEADTPDNFQSRRPNTSFCFLDIRSPGLGDTAMYLCATSTGTGSDIQYFGAGTRLSVL.

This clonotype was detected only a few times. The J gene is TRBJ1-6, the V gene TRBV27, with TRBD1 matching 10 bases. The CDR3 has 16 residues. With V trimmed by 2 bases and J by 7 bases, 5 bases remained unmatched. Germline V CDR1 and CDR2: MNHEY, SMNVEV (reference sequence). CDR3 coding DNA: TGTGCCAGCAGTTTAGAACCGGGACAGGGGAATTCACCCCTCCACTTT. As protein: CASSLEPGQGNSPLHF.